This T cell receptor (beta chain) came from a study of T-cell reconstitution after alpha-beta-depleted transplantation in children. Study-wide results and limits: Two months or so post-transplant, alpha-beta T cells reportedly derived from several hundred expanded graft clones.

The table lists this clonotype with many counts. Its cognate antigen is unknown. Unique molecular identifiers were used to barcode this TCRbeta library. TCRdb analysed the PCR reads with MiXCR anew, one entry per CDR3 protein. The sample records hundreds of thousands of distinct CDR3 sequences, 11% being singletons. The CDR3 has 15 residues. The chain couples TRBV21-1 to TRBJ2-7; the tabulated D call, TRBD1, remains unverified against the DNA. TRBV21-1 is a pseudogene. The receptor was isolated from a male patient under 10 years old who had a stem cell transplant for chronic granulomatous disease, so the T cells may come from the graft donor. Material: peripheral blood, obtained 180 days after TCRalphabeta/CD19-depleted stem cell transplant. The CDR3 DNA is TGTGCCAGCAGCCCCCCCAGGCGCCCACTCTACGAGCAGTACTTC. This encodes CASSPPRRPLYEQYF.